The 21 T cell receptor beta chains given below trace back to one sample, sequenced in a study of PD-1 blockade in classical Hodgkin lymphoma. Clones were read by immunoSEQ multiplex PCR, and TCRdb kept only the in-frame ones, dropping some. The sample has some 21,000 clones, approximately 85% seen once. As for time point: cycle 4 day 1 (C4D1), after less than 7 weeks of nivolumab. The patients all showed relapse after autologous stem cell transplantation, while their brentuximab vedotin exposure varied. Here the sequenced sample was peripheral blood mononuclear cells (PBMCs), taken before the fourth cycle of nivolumab. Every receptor here comes from a human donor with classical Hodgkin lymphoma.

The chain joins TRBV18 to TRBJ2-7; 8 nucleotides align to TRBD1. The trim removed 0 bases at V and 2 bases at J, leaving 6 bases unmatched. The length of the CDR3 is 16 residues. Germline CDR1 and CDR2: KGHSH and LQKENI. CDR3 in DNA: TGTGCCAGCTCACCACCGTTGACAGGGGCCCCCTACGAGCAGTACTTC. Translated: CASSPPLTGAPYEQYF. Drawing the rest from reference TRBV18 and TRBJ2-7, the complete variable domain is NAGVMQNPRHLVRRRGQEARLRCSPMKGHSHVYWYRQLPEEGLKFMVYLQKENIIDESGMPKERFSAEFPKEGPSILRIQQVVRGDSAAYFCASSPPLTGAPYEQYFGPGTRLTVT.

This clone has just a few counts. This chain uses TRBV5-4 with TRBJ1-2; no definite D call. The V gene's germline CDR1 is SGHNT and CDR2 YYREEE (reference sequence). The ends were cut back, 0 bases at V and 4 bases at J, with 16 bases in the middle. This CDR3 has 16 residues. This CDR3 is CASSLAEATEVYGYTF. In nucleotides, the CDR3 is TGTGCCAGCAGCTTGGCGGAAGCTACAGAGGTCTATGGCTACACCTTC.

The chain employs TRBV30 and TRBJ2-3, with no clear D. CDR3 length equals 16 residues. Trimming removed 2 bases from V and 0 bases from J, with 15 bases in between. Germline V gene data show CDR1 as GTSNPN and CDR2 as SVGIG (reference sequence). CDR3 DNA sequence: TGTGCCTGGAGTCCCGGCTATTCAGCTAGCACAGATACGCAGTATTTT. This gives the protein CAWSPGYSASTDTQYF.

The chain carries TRBV4-3 and TRBJ1-2; 7 bases are shared with TRBD1. The CDR3 is 15 amino acids. V was pared by 0 bases and J by 4 bases, with 5 bases of the junction left unmatched. CDR1 LGHNA and CDR2 YSLEER come from the germline V gene. CDR3 in amino acids: CASSQDEGAGYGYTF. The CDR3 DNA reads as TGCGCCAGCAGCCAAGATGAGGGGGCCGGCTATGGCTACACCTTC.

This chain uses TRBV10-3 with TRBJ2-2, with 9 bases that match TRBD1. This CDR3 has 15 residues. CDR1 ENHRY and CDR2 SYGVKD come from the germline V gene. V trimming: 4 bases; J trimming: 4 bases; junction bases outside the gene matches: 4. The CDR3 region is CAISGTGASTGELFF. CDR3 bases: TGTGCCATCAGTGGGACAGGGGCCTCCACCGGGGAGCTGTTTTTT.

The rearrangement links TRBV5-4 to TRBJ2-7; 8 positions agree with TRBD1. Germline loops: CDR1 SGHNT, CDR2 YYREEE (reference sequence). J was trimmed by 0 bases and V by 0 bases; bases with no gene match: 5. The CDR3 runs 16 residues. In DNA form, the CDR3 reads TGTGCCAGCAGCTTGGCACCGGGACAGGTCTCCTACGAGCAGTACTTC. It encodes CASSLAPGQVSYEQYF.

This chain's CDR3 is CASSITRTHASGNTIYF. The CDR3 nucleotides are TGTGCCAGCAGCATAACCAGGACACACGCCTCTGGAAACACCATATATTTT. The chain employs TRBV7-2 and TRBJ1-3; D is perhaps TRBD1 (5 bases). From germline, CDR1 is SGHTA and CDR2 FQGNSA. CDR3 length: 17 amino acids. V was clipped by 5 bases and J by 0 bases, with 17 bases between them.

The chain uses TRBV20-1 and TRBJ2-5; unclear D gene. The CDR3 sequence is 9 residues long. Germline CDR1 reads DFQATT; CDR2 reads SNEGSKA (reference sequence). Trimming pared 6 bases from V and 4 bases from J, leaving 3 bases between. The CDR3, as DNA: TGCAGTGCGCGAGAGACCCAGTACTTC. This translates into CSARETQYF.

The chain links TRBV28 to TRBJ2-7; TRBD2 might be the D (7 bases). The CDR3 is 17 amino acids. Trimming removed 7 bases at V and 3 bases at J, with 25 bases between. The germline V gene encodes CDR1 MDHEN and CDR2 SYDVKM. The CDR3 reads CASTTSGTPSSYYEQYF. As DNA, the CDR3 is TGTGCCAGCACCACAAGCGGGACACCGTCATCCTACTACGAGCAGTACTTC. Combining the CDR3 with reference TRBV28 and TRBJ2-7 gives the whole variable domain DVKVTQSSRYLVKRTGEKVFLECVQDMDHENMFWYRQDPGLGLRLIYFSYDVKMKEKGDIPEGYSVSREKKERFSLILESASTNQTSMYLCASTTSGTPSSYYEQYFGPGTRLTVT.

The CDR3 DNA follows: TGTGCCATCAGTGACGTTGGACAGCAGTTCCAAGAGACCCAGTACTTC. Its translation: CAISDVGQQFQETQYF. J is TRBJ2-5 and V is TRBV10-3, with D perhaps TRBD1 (6 bases). The CDR3 sequence is 16 residues long. V was pared by 3 bases and J by 1 base, with 15 bases between. Germline lookup yields CDR1 ENHRY and CDR2 SYGVKD.

The table lists this clone with a count of one. The chain has TRBV9 and TRBJ1-5; 7 positions agree with TRBD1. Germline trimming cut 0 bases from V and 5 bases from J; bases unmatched to any gene: 5. This CDR3 is built from 15 residues. Looked up from germline, CDR1 is SGDLS and CDR2 is YYNGEE. The CDR3, as DNA: TGTGCCAGCAGCGTAGGCCAGGGGGAGGATCAGCCCCAGCATTTT. This gives the protein CASSVGQGEDQPQHF.

The gene calls are TRBV7-2 and TRBJ2-2; D not certain. CDR3 length: 12 amino acids. Germline CDR1 is SGHTA and CDR2 is FQGNSA. The germline V and J ends were trimmed by 5 bases and 5 bases, with 6 bases remaining between them. This chain's CDR3 is CASSPQTGELFF. As DNA, the CDR3 is TGTGCCAGCAGCCCCCAGACCGGGGAGCTGTTTTTT.

This sequence joins TRBV11-2 and TRBJ2-1, with 9 positions matching TRBD2. Germline V CDR1 and CDR2: SGHAT, FQNNGV. V shed 1 base, J shed 10 bases, and the junction held 20 bases outside the gene matches. This CDR3 comprises 19 residues. The CDR3 spells CASSLGYSGTSRPRDEQFF. As DNA, the CDR3 is TGTGCCAGCAGCTTAGGCTACTCCGGGACTAGCCGGCCCAGGGACGAGCAGTTCTTC.

This clone appeared a single time. V gene TRBV7-9 combines with J gene TRBJ2-3; 9 bases line up with TRBD1. Germline CDR1 SEHNR, CDR2 FQNEAQ (reference sequence). The CDR3 contains 15 residues. Trimming removed 1 base from V and 3 bases from J; junction bases left unmatched: 2. The CDR3 DNA reads as TGTGCCAGCAGCTTAGGGACAGGGGTAACAGATACGCAGTATTTT. Translation: CASSLGTGVTDTQYF.

This clone was seen once. The rearrangement links TRBV7-2 to TRBJ2-3, with TRBD1 matching over 11 bases. The CDR3 spans 15 residues. The junction had 4 bases not matched to a gene; V was cut back by 6 bases and J by 2 bases. Germline loops: CDR1 SGHTA, CDR2 FQGNSA. CDR3 loop: CASSPGQGDTDTQYF. The CDR3 DNA reads as TGTGCCAGCAGTCCGGGACAGGGGGACACAGATACGCAGTATTTT.

The genes are TRBV28 and TRBJ1-5; TRBD1 is a possible D gene (5 bases). Trimming left V 3 bases short and J 7 bases short, with 13 bases between. The CDR3 has 14 amino acids. Germline V lookup: CDR1 MDHEN, CDR2 SYDVKM. The CDR3 sequence is CASSFRGEGQPQHF. CDR3 nucleotide sequence: TGTGCCAGCAGTTTCAGAGGGGAGGGACAGCCCCAGCATTTT.

The gene calls are TRBV5-1 and TRBJ2-3, with D unresolved. The CDR3 totals 14 residues. V was clipped by 0 bases and J by 4 bases, with 9 bases between them. CDR1 SGHRS and CDR2 YFSETQ come from the germline V gene. The DNA for the CDR3 is TGCGCCAGCAGCTTGGTAGGGTACGCAGATACGCAGTATTTT. Encoded protein: CASSLVGYADTQYF.

This clone showed up just once. CDR3 loop: CASSPTDLAGNSYNEQFF. DNA for the CDR3: TGTGCCAGCAGCCCGACGGATCTAGCGGGGAACTCCTACAATGAGCAGTTCTTC. This chain connects TRBV7-6 to TRBJ2-1; TRBD2 matches 9 bases. Trimming at V came to 5 bases and at J to 0 bases, leaving 11 bases not matched to a gene. The CDR3 spans 18 residues. Germline V gene lookup returns CDR1 SGHVS and CDR2 FNYEAQ.

V and J are TRBV4-1 and TRBJ1-6; TRBD1 might be the D (6 bases). Deletions cut 0 bases from V and 6 bases from J, with 18 bases between. There are 18 residues in the CDR3. Germline-derived CDR1 and CDR2 are MGHRA and YSYEKL. The CDR3 loop reads CASSQERLTGILNSPLHF. The CDR3 region has the DNA TGCGCCAGCAGCCAAGAACGGCTGACAGGAATCCTTAATTCACCCCTCCACTTT.

This chain uses TRBV9 with TRBJ2-1, with D unclear. The CDR3 totals 16 residues. V gave up 4 bases and J gave up 0 bases, with 14 bases separating them. Germline loops: CDR1 SGDLS, CDR2 YYNGEE. CDR3 region: CASSLPFHSSYNEQFF. DNA for the CDR3: TGTGCCAGCAGCCTTCCCTTTCATAGCTCCTACAATGAGCAGTTCTTC. The variable domain in full, completed from reference TRBV9 and TRBJ2-1, reads DSGVTQTPKHLITATGQRVTLRCSPRSGDLSVYWYQQSLDQGLQFLIQYYNGEERAKGNILERFSAQQFPDLHSELNLSSLELGDSALYFCASSLPFHSSYNEQFFGPGTRLTVL.

The gene calls are TRBV7-2 and TRBJ2-7; D call uncertain. From germline, CDR1 is SGHTA and CDR2 FQGNSA. This CDR3 comprises 15 residues. V lost 1 base, J lost 3 bases, and 13 bases lay in between. The CDR3 sequence: CASSLEARPGYEQYF. The CDR3 DNA sequence: TGTGCCAGCAGCTTAGAGGCTCGACCAGGCTACGAGCAGTACTTC.